This is a list of T cell receptor beta chains from one sample in a study of blood T cells in healthy people across ages. TCRdb passed the 5' RACE reads through MiXCR, listing each CDR3 protein once. The sample includes 600,000 or so distinct CDR3 sequences, under 55% of them seen just once. Specimen: blood. These receptors were taken from a man older than 75 in good health. Each CDR3 is given with its conserved first and last residue. A D gene is named only where the DNA matches it firmly. Only some rows state a clone size, as once, few, many or a class for expanded clones.

TRBJ2-7 | - | TRBV9 | few | TGTGCCAGCAGCGTAGGTCTGGGGGCGGATTACGAGCAGTACTTC | CASSVGLGADYEQYF
TRBJ2-7 | - | TRBV7-8 | - | TGTGCCAGCAGCTCGACCAGGGAGAGCGAGCAGTACTTC | CASSSTRESEQYF
TRBJ2-7 | - | TRBV6-5 | many | TGTGCCAGCAGAGTGGGGCCCTCCTACGAGCAGTACTTC | CASRVGPSYEQYF
TRBJ1-4 | - | TRBV29-1 | - | TGCAGCGCCGTACAGAATTCTAATGAAAAGCTGTTTTTT | CSAVQNSNEKLFF
TRBJ2-1 | TRBD2 | TRBV24-1 | - | TGTGCCACCAGTGGGGAAGCGGGAGAAGGCAATGAGCAGTTCTTC | CATSGEAGEGNEQFF
TRBJ2-1 | - | TRBV7-9 | - | TGTGCCAGCAGGGGGACACCCTACAATGAGCAGTTCTTC | CASRGTPYNEQFF
TRBJ2-3 | TRBD1 | TRBV12-3/TRBV12-4 | - | TGTGCCAGCAGTCCGACCGGGACAGGGCACACAGATACGCAGTATTTT | CASSPTGTGHTDTQYF
TRBJ1-5 | - | TRBV28 | - | TGTGCCAGCAGTTTATACCGCAATCAGCCCCAGCATTTT | CASSLYRNQPQHF
TRBJ1-1 | TRBD1 | TRBV6-2/TRBV6-3 | - | TGTGCCAGCAGTTACTTCTGGGACAGGGGAGGAACTGAAGCTTTCTTT | CASSYFWDRGGTEAFF
TRBJ2-5 | - | TRBV12-3/TRBV12-4 | few | TGTGCCAGCAGCTCCAACTGGGAGACCCAGTACTTC | CASSSNWETQYF
TRBJ2-3 | TRBD2 | TRBV6-5 | - | TGTGCCAGCACCCCGACTAGCGGGGGGGCTGGAGATACGCAGTATTTT | CASTPTSGGAGDTQYF
TRBJ2-7 | - | TRBV3-1 | - | TGTGCCAACAGCTCCACCCTCAGGTCCCAGTACTTC | CANSSTLRSQYF
TRBJ2-7 | - | TRBV5-1 | - | TGCGCCAGCAGCTTGGACCCAGGGACCTACGAGCAGTACTTC | CASSLDPGTYEQYF
TRBJ2-1 | - | TRBV3-1 | - | TGTGCCAGCAGCCTTGGACGAGCGGAATACAATGAGCAGTTCTTC | CASSLGRAEYNEQFF
TRBJ2-1 | - | TRBV4-1 | few | TGCGCCAGCAGCCGGGACCCCAAGACCTACAATGAGCAGTTCTTC | CASSRDPKTYNEQFF
TRBJ2-1 | TRBD1 | TRBV6-5 | - | TGTGCCAGCAGTTCCCGGGACAGATACAATGAGCAGTTCTTC | CASSSRDRYNEQFF
TRBJ2-5 | TRBD2 | TRBV20-1 | - | TGCAGTGCTAGATCCTCGGAGCGGGAGGGGGAGACCCAGTACTTC | CSARSSEREGETQYF
TRBJ1-5 | - | TRBV5-8 | - | TGTGCCAGCAGCCCGAGGGCTTCGGGTCAGCCCCAGCATTTT | CASSPRASGQPQHF
TRBJ2-2 | TRBD2 | TRBV4-2 | few | TGTGCCAGCAGCCTTGGGGCTAGCGGGACTACCGGGGAGCTGTTTTTT | CASSLGASGTTGELFF
TRBJ2-1 | TRBD2 | TRBV20-1 | - | TGCAGTGCTAGACCCCGGGGAGGGATCCCAAATGAGCAGTTCTTC | CSARPRGGIPNEQFF
TRBJ2-1 | - | TRBV7-9 | - | TGTGCCAGCAGCTCTTCCTACAATGAGGAGTTCTTC | CASSSSYNEEFF
TRBJ2-1 | TRBD2 | TRBV9 | - | TGTGCCAGCAGCCCGTTTCCTCCGGGACTAGCGGAACGGGGGAATGAGCAGTTCTTC | CASSPFPPGLAERGNEQFF